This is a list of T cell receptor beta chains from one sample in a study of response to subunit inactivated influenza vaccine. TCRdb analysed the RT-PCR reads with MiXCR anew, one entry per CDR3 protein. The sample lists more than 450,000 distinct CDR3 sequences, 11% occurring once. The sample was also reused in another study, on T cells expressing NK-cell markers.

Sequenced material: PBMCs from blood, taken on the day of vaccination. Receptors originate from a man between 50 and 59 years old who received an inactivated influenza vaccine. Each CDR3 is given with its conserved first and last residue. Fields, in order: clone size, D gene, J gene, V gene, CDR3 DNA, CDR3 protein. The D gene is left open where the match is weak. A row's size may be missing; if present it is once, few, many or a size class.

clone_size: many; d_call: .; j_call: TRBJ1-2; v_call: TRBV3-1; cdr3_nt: TGTGCCAGCAGCCAAGATTGGGGGACCTATGGCTACACCTTC; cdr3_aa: CASSQDWGTYGYTF
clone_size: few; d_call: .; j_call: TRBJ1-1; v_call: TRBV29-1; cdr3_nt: TGCAGCGTCGATCGGACAGCGAACACTGAAGCTTTCTTT; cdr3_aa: CSVDRTANTEAFF
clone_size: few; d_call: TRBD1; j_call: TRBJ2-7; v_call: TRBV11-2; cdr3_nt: TGTGCCAGCAGCTCGGACAGGGTGGGCGACGAGCAGTACTTC; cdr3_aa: CASSSDRVGDEQYF
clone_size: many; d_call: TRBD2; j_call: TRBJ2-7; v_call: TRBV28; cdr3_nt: TGTGCCAGCAGTTTATCGGGAGGCAATGGCGAGCAGTACTTC; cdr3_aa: CASSLSGGNGEQYF
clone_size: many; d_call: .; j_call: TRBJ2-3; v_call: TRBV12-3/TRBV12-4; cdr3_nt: TGTGCCAGCAGTTTAGGAGTTAGCCCTAGCACAGATACGCAGTATTTT; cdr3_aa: CASSLGVSPSTDTQYF
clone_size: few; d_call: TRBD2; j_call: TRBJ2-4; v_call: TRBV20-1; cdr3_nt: TGCAGTGCTAGAGATATTGTTAGCTGGGGGGGGTACATTCAGTACTTC; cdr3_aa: CSARDIVSWGGYIQYF
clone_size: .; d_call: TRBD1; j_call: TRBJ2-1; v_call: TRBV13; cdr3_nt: TGTGCCAGCAGCTTAGCGGACCGGGACAGGAGCCCACCCTACAATGAGCAGTTCTTC; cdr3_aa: CASSLADRDRSPPYNEQFF
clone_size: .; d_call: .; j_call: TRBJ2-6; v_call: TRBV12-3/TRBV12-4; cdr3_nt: TGTGACAGCCGCAGGTCTGGGGCCAACGTCCTGACTTTC; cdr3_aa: CDSRRSGANVLTF
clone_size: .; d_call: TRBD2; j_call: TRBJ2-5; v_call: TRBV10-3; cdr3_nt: TGTGCCATCAGCCTAAGGACTAGTAAAGAGACCCAGTACTTC; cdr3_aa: CAISLRTSKETQYF
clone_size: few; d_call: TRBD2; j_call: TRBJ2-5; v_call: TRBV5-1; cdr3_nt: TGCGCCAGCAGCCCGGGGACTAGCGGGATTCGGGAGACCCAGTACTTC; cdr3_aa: CASSPGTSGIRETQYF
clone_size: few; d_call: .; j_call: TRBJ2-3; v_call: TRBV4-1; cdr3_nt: TGCGCCAGCAGCCAAGACTGGGACCGCCGCGTTACAGATACGCAGTATTTT; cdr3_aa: CASSQDWDRRVTDTQYF
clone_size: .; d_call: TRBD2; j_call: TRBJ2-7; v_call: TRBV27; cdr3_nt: TGTGCCAGCAGGGTGACTAGCGGGCCGCTCGAGCAGTACTTC; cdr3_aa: CASRVTSGPLEQYF
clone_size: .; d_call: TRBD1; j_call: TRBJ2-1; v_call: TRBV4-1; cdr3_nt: TGCGCCAGCAGCCAGGGGGGACAGGGGGCGCCCAATGAGCAGTTCTTC; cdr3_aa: CASSQGGQGAPNEQFF
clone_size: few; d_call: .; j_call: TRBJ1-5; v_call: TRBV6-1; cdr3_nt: TGTGCCAGCAGCAAGGGGGATAGCAATCAGCCCCAGCATTTT; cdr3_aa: CASSKGDSNQPQHF
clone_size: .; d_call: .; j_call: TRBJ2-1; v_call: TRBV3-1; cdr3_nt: TGTGCCAGCAGCCAAGATTATTCCCTAGCCGCCTCCTACAATGAGCAGTTCTTC; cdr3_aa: CASSQDYSLAASYNEQFF
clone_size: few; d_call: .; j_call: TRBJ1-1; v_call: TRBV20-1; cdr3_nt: TGCAGTGCTAGAGGAATAAATTCCGAGGGCACTGAAGCTTTCTTT; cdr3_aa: CSARGINSEGTEAFF
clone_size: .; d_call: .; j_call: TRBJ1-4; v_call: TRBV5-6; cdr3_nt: TGTGCCAGCAGCTCCCCGGGGGGTATCGGAGAAAAACTGTTTTTT; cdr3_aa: CASSSPGGIGEKLFF
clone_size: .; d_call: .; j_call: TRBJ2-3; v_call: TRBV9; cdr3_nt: TGTGCCAGCAGCGCAGGAGCCCAAGTGGGGGGAGATACGCAGTATTTT; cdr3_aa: CASSAGAQVGGDTQYF
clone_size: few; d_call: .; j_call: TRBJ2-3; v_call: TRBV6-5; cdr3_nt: TGTGCCAGCAGTTACTCCAGGGGAGGATCGGATACGCAGTATTTT; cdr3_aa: CASSYSRGGSDTQYF
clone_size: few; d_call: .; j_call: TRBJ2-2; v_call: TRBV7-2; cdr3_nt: TGTGCCAGCAGCGCGAGGGTAACCGGGGAGCTGTTTTTT; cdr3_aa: CASSARVTGELFF
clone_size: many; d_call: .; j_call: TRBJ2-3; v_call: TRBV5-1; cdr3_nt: TGCGCCAGCAGCTTTAGGGCTAGCACAGATACGCAGTATTTT; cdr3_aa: CASSFRASTDTQYF
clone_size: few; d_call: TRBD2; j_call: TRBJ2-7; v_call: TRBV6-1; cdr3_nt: TGTGCCAGCACCTGGCGGCCGGGGGGCTACGAGCAGTACTTC; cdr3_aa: CASTWRPGGYEQYF
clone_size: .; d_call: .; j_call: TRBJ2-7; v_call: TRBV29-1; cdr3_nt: TGCAGCGTTGGAGGCGGACCCGGACCCGAGCAGTACTTC; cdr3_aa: CSVGGGPGPEQYF